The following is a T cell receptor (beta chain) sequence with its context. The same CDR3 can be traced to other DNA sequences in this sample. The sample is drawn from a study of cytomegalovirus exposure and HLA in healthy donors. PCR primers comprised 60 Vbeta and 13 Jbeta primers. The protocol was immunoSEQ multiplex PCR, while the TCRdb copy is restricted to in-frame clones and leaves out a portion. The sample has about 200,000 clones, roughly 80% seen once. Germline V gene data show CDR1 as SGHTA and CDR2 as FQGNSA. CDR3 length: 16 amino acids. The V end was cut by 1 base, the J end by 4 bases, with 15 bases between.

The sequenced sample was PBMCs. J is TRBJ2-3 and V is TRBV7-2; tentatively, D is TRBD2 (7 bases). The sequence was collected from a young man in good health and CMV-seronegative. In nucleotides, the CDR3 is TGTGCCAGCAGCTTAGGAAGGCGGGGGCGTTCAGATACGCAGTATTTT. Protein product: CASSLGRRGRSDTQYF.